This TCR beta chain was recovered during a study of blood T cell repertoires in COVID-19 (dated by TCRdb to 2019 to 2021). Describing the broader study: Collaborator samples came from the United States, Italy and Spain and covered acute and convalescent phases of COVID-19. The prospective study material was composed of cDNA or gDNA derived from T cells, B-cell-depleted T cells, or PBMCs. The dataset comprised deeply sampled blood TCRbeta repertoires from subjects exposed to, actively infected with, or recovered from COVID-19. A freely available public database, intended as a resource for researchers studying the immune response to SARS-CoV-2, is where the repertoires were released. Samples came from the ongoing ImmuneRACE study (first 160 participants) plus 1,254 subjects from 6 global collaborators. The sample metadata nearly always contained a de-identified subject ID, COVID-19 status, age in years and sex. HLA class I and class II types, where available, came from metadata supplied by the sample provider rather than from assay-based typing.

The sample holds many counts of this clone. There is no known antigen for this receptor. Base qualities are not provided; no much larger clone lies one nucleotide away. TCRbeta CDR3 regions were amplified from genomic DNA using the immunoSEQ Assay, a bias-controlled multiplex PCR. Turning to the authors' computational methods: Nucleated cell counts per sample were estimated from amplification of reference gene primers within the assay. To quantify the absolute abundance of each unique TCRbeta CDR3 rearrangement, sequence reads were collapsed and filtered. Productive Simpson clonality was computed per sample as the square root of Simpson's diversity index over productive rearrangements. The immuneACCESS repertoire file appears here via TCRdb, limited to in-frame rearrangements. These files lack a portion of the clones; in checked studies, under half of the deficit traces to unresolved V genes, and the cause of the others is not known. The DNA was the basis for D and trimming; V, J and clone size are from that table. The sample has roughly 390,000 clones on record, 87% of them singletons. Together, the top ten hold less than 11% of the sample.

Summary of the overall study and its limitations: The amount of clinical and demographic metadata varied by source and participant and was provided uncurated.

At one collaborating source in Seattle, patients were enrolled during active infection and were followed longitudinally through the course of disease. Collaborating institutions collected whole blood in K2EDTA tubes following their own protocols. For TCRbeta analysis, collaborators shipped samples as frozen whole blood, isolated PBMCs, or DNA extracted from either of those sample types. Per the germline V gene, MDHEN is the CDR1 and SYDVKM is the CDR2. CDR3 length: 12 amino acids, cysteine to phenylalanine. Only the CDR3 portion is preserved as DNA: 36 bases, with reading frame beginning at the first base. V and J are truncated by 6 bases and 9 bases respectively, leaving an intervening sequence of 15 bases.

The chain is made from TRBV28 and TRBJ2-7; TRBD2 is perhaps the D gene, given 6 matching bases. Sample: peripheral blood. This TCR derives from a young woman with COVID-19, enrolled during active disease. The DNA sequence follows: TGTGCCAGCAGCATGGGGGGAGACGCGCAGTACTTC. Translated, this gives CASSMGGDAQYF.